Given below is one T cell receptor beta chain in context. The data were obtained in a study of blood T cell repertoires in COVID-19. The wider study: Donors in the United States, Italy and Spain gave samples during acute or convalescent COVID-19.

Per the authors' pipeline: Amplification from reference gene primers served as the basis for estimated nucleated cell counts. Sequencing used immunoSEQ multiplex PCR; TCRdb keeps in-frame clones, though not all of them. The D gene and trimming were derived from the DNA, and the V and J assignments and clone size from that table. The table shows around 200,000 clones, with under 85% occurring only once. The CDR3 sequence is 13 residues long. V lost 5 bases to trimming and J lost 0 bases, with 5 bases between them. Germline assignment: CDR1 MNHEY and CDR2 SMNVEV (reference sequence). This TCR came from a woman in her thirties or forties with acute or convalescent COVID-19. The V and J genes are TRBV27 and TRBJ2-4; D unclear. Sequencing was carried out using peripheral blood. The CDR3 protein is CASSPVAKNIQYF. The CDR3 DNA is TGTGCCAGCAGTCCGGTAGCCAAAAACATTCAGTACTTC.